These T cell receptor beta chains were read from a single sample in a study of blood T cell repertoires in COVID-19. Clones were sequenced by immunoSEQ multiplex PCR, and TCRdb holds only the in-frame ones, with some missing. Here the sample spans some 27,000 clones, around 67% being singletons. Sequenced input: peripheral blood. These receptors were collected from a human donor in a cohort sampled during active COVID-19. Each CDR3 is given with its conserved first and last residue. The order of the fields is CDR3 DNA, CDR3 protein, V gene, clone size, D gene, J gene. A D gene is named only where the DNA matches it firmly. The size field is filled for only some rows; it gives once, few, many or a size class.

CDR3 DNA: TGTGCCAGCAGCTTAGGGGTGGGGCCGAACACTGAAGCTTTCTTT; CDR3 protein: CASSLGVGPNTEAFF; V gene: TRBV13; clone size: .; D gene: .; J gene: TRBJ1-1
CDR3 DNA: TGTGCCAGTTCCCGCCCGGGACAGGGAACTTATGGCTACACCTTC; CDR3 protein: CASSRPGQGTYGYTF; V gene: TRBV19; clone size: few; D gene: TRBD1; J gene: TRBJ1-2
CDR3 DNA: TGCGCCAGCAGCCAAGATCAAGAAAGTTCGCATTCCTACAGGGACGAAAAACTGTTTTTT; CDR3 protein: CASSQDQESSHSYRDEKLFF; V gene: TRBV4-3; clone size: .; D gene: .; J gene: TRBJ1-4
CDR3 DNA: TGTGCCAGCATCGAAATAGCGGGAGGCACGGGCGAGCAGTACTTC; CDR3 protein: CASIEIAGGTGEQYF; V gene: TRBV7-9; clone size: .; D gene: TRBD2; J gene: TRBJ2-7
CDR3 DNA: TGTGCCAGCAGCGTCCGGGACAGAAATTCACCCCTCCACTTT; CDR3 protein: CASSVRDRNSPLHF; V gene: TRBV13; clone size: .; D gene: TRBD1; J gene: TRBJ1-6
CDR3 DNA: TGTGCCAGCAGTGAGGGACTAGCGAGGGATACGCAGTATTTT; CDR3 protein: CASSEGLARDTQYF; V gene: TRBV6-4; clone size: .; D gene: TRBD2; J gene: TRBJ2-3
CDR3 DNA: TGCGCCAGCAGCTTGGACAGCCCCTCGCGGAGGGGCTACACCTTC; CDR3 protein: CASSLDSPSRRGYTF; V gene: TRBV5-1; clone size: few; D gene: .; J gene: TRBJ1-2
CDR3 DNA: TGCGCCACCCAGGATGGACAGCGACGCACTGAAGCTTTCTTT; CDR3 protein: CATQDGQRRTEAFF; V gene: TRBV10-2; clone size: .; D gene: .; J gene: TRBJ1-1
CDR3 DNA: TGTGCCAGTAGGGAGACAGGGAATGGCAATCAGCCCCAGCATTTT; CDR3 protein: CASRETGNGNQPQHF; V gene: TRBV19; clone size: .; D gene: TRBD1; J gene: TRBJ1-5
CDR3 DNA: TGTGCCAGCAGCGCACGACAGGGCTTCCAAGAGACCCAGTACTTC; CDR3 protein: CASSARQGFQETQYF; V gene: TRBV11-1; clone size: few; D gene: TRBD1; J gene: TRBJ2-5
CDR3 DNA: TGTGCCAGCAGCGAACCGGAGACGAATTCACCCCTCCACTTT; CDR3 protein: CASSEPETNSPLHF; V gene: TRBV11-3; clone size: .; D gene: .; J gene: TRBJ1-6
CDR3 DNA: TGTGCCAGCAGTTCCGACCCTAGGGAAAAACTGTTTTTT; CDR3 protein: CASSSDPREKLFF; V gene: TRBV6-5; clone size: .; D gene: .; J gene: TRBJ1-4
CDR3 DNA: TGTGCCAGCAGCTTAGGGACTAACCAAGAGACCCAGTACTTC; CDR3 protein: CASSLGTNQETQYF; V gene: TRBV5-8; clone size: .; D gene: TRBD2; J gene: TRBJ2-5
CDR3 DNA: TGCGCCAGCAGCCAAGGGGTCGGGGGGAACACCGGGGAGCTGTTTTTT; CDR3 protein: CASSQGVGGNTGELFF; V gene: TRBV4-1; clone size: .; D gene: .; J gene: TRBJ2-2
CDR3 DNA: TGTGCCAGCAGTGCGCCGGGAATGAGCTCTGGGGCCAACGTCCTGACTTTC; CDR3 protein: CASSAPGMSSGANVLTF; V gene: TRBV2; clone size: .; D gene: .; J gene: TRBJ2-6
CDR3 DNA: TGTGCCACCAGTGATGCAGGGATCCGAGAGACCCAGTACTTC; CDR3 protein: CATSDAGIRETQYF; V gene: TRBV24-1; clone size: few; D gene: .; J gene: TRBJ2-5
CDR3 DNA: TGTGCCAGCAGCTTAGTTAATCGCCAGCGTTCACGGGAAAAACTGTTTTTT; CDR3 protein: CASSLVNRQRSREKLFF; V gene: TRBV7-9; clone size: .; D gene: .; J gene: TRBJ1-4
CDR3 DNA: TGTGCCACCAGTGACCCGGGACTAGCGGGAGGCCTGCCCTACAATGAGCAGTTCTTC; CDR3 protein: CATSDPGLAGGLPYNEQFF; V gene: TRBV24-1; clone size: .; D gene: TRBD2; J gene: TRBJ2-1
CDR3 DNA: TGTGCCAGCAGCCAAGGCAGGTCCATCTCCTATAATTCACCCCTCCACTTT; CDR3 protein: CASSQGRSISYNSPLHF; V gene: TRBV3-1/TRBV3-2; clone size: .; D gene: .; J gene: TRBJ1-6
CDR3 DNA: TGTGCCAGCAGCACACGAAGTAATTCACCCCTCCACTTT; CDR3 protein: CASSTRSNSPLHF; V gene: TRBV9; clone size: few; D gene: .; J gene: TRBJ1-6